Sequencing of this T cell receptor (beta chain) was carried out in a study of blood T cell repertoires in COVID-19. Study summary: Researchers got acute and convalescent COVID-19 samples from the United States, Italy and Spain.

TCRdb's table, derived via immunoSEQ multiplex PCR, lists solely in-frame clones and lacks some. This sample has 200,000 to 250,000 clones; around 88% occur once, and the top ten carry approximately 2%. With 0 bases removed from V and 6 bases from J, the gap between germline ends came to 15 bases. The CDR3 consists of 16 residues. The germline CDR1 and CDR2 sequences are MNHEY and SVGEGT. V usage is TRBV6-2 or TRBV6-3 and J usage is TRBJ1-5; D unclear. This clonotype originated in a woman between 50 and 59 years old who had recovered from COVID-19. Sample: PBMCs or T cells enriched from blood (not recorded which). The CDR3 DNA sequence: TGTGCCAGCAGTTACTCGAGTGGAGGGTCGAGTCAGCCCCAGCATTTT. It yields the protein CASSYSSGGSSQPQHF.